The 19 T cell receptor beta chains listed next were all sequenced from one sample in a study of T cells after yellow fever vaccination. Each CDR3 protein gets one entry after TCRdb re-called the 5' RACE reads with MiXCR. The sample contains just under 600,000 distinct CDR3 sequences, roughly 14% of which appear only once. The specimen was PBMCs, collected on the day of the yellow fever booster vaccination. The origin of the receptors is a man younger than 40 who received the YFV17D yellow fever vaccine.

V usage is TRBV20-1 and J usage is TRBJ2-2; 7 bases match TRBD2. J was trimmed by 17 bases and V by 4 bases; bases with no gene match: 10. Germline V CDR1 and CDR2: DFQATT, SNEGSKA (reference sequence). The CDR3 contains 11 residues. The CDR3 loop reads CSAIDAGGRFF. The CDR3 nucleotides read TGCAGTGCTATTGACGCCGGGGGGAGATTTTTT.

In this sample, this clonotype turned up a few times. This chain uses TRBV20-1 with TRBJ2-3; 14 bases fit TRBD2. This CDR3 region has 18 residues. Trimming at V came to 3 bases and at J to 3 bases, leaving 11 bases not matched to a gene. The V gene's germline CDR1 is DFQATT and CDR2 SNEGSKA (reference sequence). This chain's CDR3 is CSASGGTSGRSGTDTQYF. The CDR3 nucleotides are TGCAGTGCTAGCGGAGGGACTAGCGGGAGAAGTGGGACAGATACGCAGTATTTT.

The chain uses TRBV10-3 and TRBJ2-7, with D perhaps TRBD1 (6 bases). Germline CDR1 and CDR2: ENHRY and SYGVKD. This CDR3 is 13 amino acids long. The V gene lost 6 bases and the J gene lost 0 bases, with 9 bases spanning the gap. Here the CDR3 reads CAIRGQSSYEQYF. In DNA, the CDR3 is TGTGCCATCAGAGGACAGAGCTCCTACGAGCAGTACTTC.

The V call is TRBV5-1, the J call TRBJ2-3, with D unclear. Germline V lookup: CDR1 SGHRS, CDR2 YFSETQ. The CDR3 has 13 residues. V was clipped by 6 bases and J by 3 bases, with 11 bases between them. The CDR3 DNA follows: TGCGCCAGCACCCCCCTTGTGACAGATACGCAGTATTTT. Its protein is CASTPLVTDTQYF.

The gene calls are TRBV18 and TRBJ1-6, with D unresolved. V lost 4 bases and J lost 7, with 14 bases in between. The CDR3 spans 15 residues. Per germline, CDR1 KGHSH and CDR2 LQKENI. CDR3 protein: CASSLTGDANSPLHF. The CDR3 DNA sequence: TGTGCCAGCTCACTTACTGGGGATGCCAATTCACCCCTCCACTTT.

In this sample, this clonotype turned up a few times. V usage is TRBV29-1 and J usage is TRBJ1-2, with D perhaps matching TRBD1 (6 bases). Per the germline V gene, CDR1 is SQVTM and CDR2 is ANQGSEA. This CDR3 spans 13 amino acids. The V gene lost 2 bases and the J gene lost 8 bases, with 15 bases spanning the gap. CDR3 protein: CSVEFGRGQGYTF. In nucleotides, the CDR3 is TGCAGCGTTGAATTTGGCAGGGGTCAGGGCTACACCTTC. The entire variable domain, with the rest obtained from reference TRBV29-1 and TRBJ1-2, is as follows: SAVISQKPSRDICQRGTSLTIQCQVDSQVTMMFWYRQQPGQSLTLIATANQGSEATYESGFVIDKFPISRPNLTFSTLTVSNMSPEDSSIYLCSVEFGRGQGYTFGSGTRLTVV.

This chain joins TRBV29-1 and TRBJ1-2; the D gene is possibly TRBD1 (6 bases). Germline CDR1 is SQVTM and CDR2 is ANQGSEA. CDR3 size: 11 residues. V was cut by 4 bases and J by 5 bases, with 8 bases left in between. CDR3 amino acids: CSVAGAYGYTF. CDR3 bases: TGCAGCGTTGCGGGGGCTTATGGCTACACCTTC. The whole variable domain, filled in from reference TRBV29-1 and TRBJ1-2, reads SAVISQKPSRDICQRGTSLTIQCQVDSQVTMMFWYRQQPGQSLTLIATANQGSEATYESGFVIDKFPISRPNLTFSTLTVSNMSPEDSSIYLCSVAGAYGYTFGSGTRLTVV.

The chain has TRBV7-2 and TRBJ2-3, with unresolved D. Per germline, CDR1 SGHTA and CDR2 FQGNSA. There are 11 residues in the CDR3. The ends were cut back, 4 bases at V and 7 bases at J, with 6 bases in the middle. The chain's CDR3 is CASSSPYTQYF. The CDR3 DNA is TGTGCCAGCAGCTCCCCCTATACGCAGTATTTT.

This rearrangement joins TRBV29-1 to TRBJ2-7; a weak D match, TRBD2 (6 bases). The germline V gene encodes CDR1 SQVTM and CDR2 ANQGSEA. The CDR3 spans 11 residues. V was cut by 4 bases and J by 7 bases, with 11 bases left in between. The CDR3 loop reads CSVGTTTEQYF. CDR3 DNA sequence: TGCAGCGTTGGGACTACCACGGAGCAGTACTTC.

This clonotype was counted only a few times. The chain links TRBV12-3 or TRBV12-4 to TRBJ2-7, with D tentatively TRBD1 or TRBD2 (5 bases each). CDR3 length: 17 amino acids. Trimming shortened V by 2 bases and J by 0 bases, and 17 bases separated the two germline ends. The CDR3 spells CASSLRLGDISSYEQYF. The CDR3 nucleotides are TGTGCCAGCAGTTTACGTTTGGGGGATATTAGCTCCTACGAGCAGTACTTC.

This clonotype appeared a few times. CDR3: CASSLALPSVPSYEQYF. Here the CDR3 DNA reads TGTGCCAGCAGCTTAGCGCTTCCTAGCGTCCCCTCCTACGAGCAGTACTTC. The chain has TRBV7-2 and TRBJ2-7; possible D gene TRBD2, 6 bases. Germline V gives CDR1 SGHTA, CDR2 FQGNSA. The CDR3 sequence is 17 residues long. With 0 bases removed from V and 0 bases from J, the gap between germline ends came to 15 bases.

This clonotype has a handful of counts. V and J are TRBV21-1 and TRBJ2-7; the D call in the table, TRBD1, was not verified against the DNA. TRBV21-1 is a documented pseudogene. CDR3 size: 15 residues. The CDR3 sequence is CASSKFRDIPYEQYF. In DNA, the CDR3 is TGTGCCAGCAGCAAATTCCGGGACATCCCCTACGAGCAGTACTTC.

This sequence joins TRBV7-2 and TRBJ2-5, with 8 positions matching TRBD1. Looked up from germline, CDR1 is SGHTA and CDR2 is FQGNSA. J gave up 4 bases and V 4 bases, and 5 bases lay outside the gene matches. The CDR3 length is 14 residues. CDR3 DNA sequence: TGTGCCAGCAGCTCGACAGGGGTAGGAGAGACCCAGTACTTC. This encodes CASSSTGVGETQYF.

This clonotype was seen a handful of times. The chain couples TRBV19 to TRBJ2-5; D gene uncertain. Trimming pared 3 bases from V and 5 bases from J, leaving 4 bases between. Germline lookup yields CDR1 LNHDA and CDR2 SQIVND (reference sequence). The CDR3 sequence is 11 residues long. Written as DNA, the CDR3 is TGTGCCAGTAGTATGATGGAGACCCAGTACTTC. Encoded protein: CASSMMETQYF.

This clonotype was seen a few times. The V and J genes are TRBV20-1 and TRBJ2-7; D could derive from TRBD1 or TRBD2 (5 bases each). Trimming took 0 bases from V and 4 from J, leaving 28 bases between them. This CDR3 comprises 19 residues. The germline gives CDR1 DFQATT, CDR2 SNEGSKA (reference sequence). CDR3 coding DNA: TGCAGTGCTAGAGATCTCCGCATTCCCAAGGGACGGGTAAAGTACGAGCAGTACTTC. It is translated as CSARDLRIPKGRVKYEQYF.

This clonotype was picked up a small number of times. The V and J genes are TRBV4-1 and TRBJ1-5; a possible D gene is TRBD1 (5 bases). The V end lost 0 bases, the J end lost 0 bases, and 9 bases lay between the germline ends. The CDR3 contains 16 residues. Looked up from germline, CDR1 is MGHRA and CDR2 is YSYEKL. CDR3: CASSQEPGHSNQPQHF. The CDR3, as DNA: TGCGCCAGCAGCCAAGAACCAGGACATAGCAATCAGCCCCAGCATTTT.

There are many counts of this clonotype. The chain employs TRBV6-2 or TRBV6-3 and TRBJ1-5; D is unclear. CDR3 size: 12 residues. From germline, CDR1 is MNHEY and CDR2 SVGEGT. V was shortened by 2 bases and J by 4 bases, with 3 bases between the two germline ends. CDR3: CASSYGNQPQHF. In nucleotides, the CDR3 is TGTGCCAGCAGTTACGGAAATCAGCCCCAGCATTTT.

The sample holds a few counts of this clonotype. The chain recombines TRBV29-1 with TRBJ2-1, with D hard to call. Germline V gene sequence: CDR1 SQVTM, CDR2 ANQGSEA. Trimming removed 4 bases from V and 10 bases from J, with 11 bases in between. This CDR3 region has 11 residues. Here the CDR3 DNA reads TGCAGCGTTGGGTTGAAAGGGGAGCAGTTCTTC. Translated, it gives CSVGLKGEQFF.

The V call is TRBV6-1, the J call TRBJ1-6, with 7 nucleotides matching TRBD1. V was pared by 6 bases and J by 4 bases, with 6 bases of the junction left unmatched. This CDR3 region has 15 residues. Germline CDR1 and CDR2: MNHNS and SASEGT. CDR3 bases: TGTGCCAGCAGAGCGGACAGGCTTTATAATTCACCCCTCCACTTT. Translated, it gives CASRADRLYNSPLHF.